This is a list of T cell receptor beta chains from one sample in a study of T cell responses to AZD1222 COVID-19 vaccine. Using immunoSEQ multiplex PCR, the repertoire was profiled, and TCRdb retains in-frame clones only, with some absent. The data show roughly 120,000 clones, 88% seen once. The sequencing here drew on peripheral blood, taken on day 0 of AZD1222 vaccination. Receptors were obtained from an adult in good health. CDR3s include the opening cysteine and the closing phenylalanine or tryptophan. A D gene is named only where the DNA matches it firmly. Size tells how often a clone was seen (once, few, many) or the class of an expanded clone, and some rows leave it out.

TRBV28	NA	TRBD1	TRBJ1-2	14	TGTGCCAGCAGTACAGGGGGCGGCGGCTTGGGCTACACCTTC	CASSTGGGGLGYTF
TRBV10-2	NA	NA	TRBJ2-1	18	TGCGCCAGCAGTGAGTCGATCTTTCGCGGTTACTCCTACAATGAGCAGTTCTTC	CASSESIFRGYSYNEQFF
TRBV12-3/TRBV12-4	NA	NA	TRBJ1-1	12	TGTGCCAGCAGTCCCGACAGGTCTGAAGCTTTCTTT	CASSPDRSEAFF
TRBV6-5	NA	NA	TRBJ2-1	15	TGTGCCAGCAGTTACTCGGGGTTTACCCACGATGAGCAGTTCTTC	CASSYSGFTHDEQFF
TRBV5-1	NA	NA	TRBJ1-3	14	TGCGCCAGCAGCTCGGTGGCTGATAGAAACACCATATATTTT	CASSSVADRNTIYF
TRBV7-2	NA	NA	TRBJ1-1	14	TGTGCCAGCAGCTTAGGGGGGTCCTACACTGAAGCTTTCTTT	CASSLGGSYTEAFF
TRBV30	few	NA	TRBJ1-6	12	TGTGCCTGGAGACAGGATAATTCACCCCTCCACTTT	CAWRQDNSPLHF
TRBV28	NA	NA	TRBJ1-2	13	TGTGCCAAAGTCGGGACGGAGACATATGGCTACACCTTC	CAKVGTETYGYTF
TRBV11-2	NA	NA	TRBJ1-3	15	TGTGCCAGCAGCTTAGAAGCGGCAGGGGTGGACACCATATATTTT	CASSLEAAGVDTIYF
TRBV15	NA	NA	TRBJ2-2	16	TGTGCCACCAGCAGAGATGTTGGGGGCTTCACCGGGGAGCTGTTTTTT	CATSRDVGGFTGELFF
TRBV5-1	NA	NA	TRBJ2-7	14	TGCGCCAGCAGCTTGCTGGAGGGTCGGGACGAGCAGTACTTC	CASSLLEGRDEQYF
TRBV29-1	NA	TRBD1	TRBJ1-2	13	TGCAGCGAGGCCGACAGGGAGCTCCATGGCTACACCTTC	CSEADRELHGYTF
TRBV30	NA	NA	TRBJ1-4	13	TGTGCCTGGAGGACATATAAAAATGAAAAACTGTTTTTT	CAWRTYKNEKLFF
TRBV9	NA	TRBD2	TRBJ2-3	15	TGTGCCAGCAGCGGACTAGCGGCGATCACAGATACGCAGTATTTT	CASSGLAAITDTQYF
TRBV5-1	NA	NA	TRBJ1-4	14	TGCGCCAGCAGCTTGGGGGGGATTGGTGAAAAACTGTTTTTT	CASSLGGIGEKLFF
TRBV7-9	NA	NA	TRBJ2-7	13	TGTGCCAGCAGCTTAGTTACTACCTACGAGCAGTACTTC	CASSLVTTYEQYF